The 21 T cell receptor beta chains given below trace back to one sample, sequenced in a study of blood T cell repertoires in COVID-19. TCRdb's copy holds only in-frame clones and misses some; the assay was immunoSEQ multiplex PCR. Of about 350,000 clones listed, around nine tenths were seen once; the top ten hold about 0.94%. Sequencing was performed on PBMCs or T cells enriched from blood (not recorded which). These receptors all come from a woman under 40 who had been exposed to COVID-19.

The J gene is TRBJ1-1, the V gene TRBV5-1; D is undetermined. The V end was cut by 4 bases, the J end by 5 bases, with 12 bases between. The germline CDR1 and CDR2 sequences are SGHRS and YFSETQ. The CDR3 runs 13 residues. The CDR3 spells CASSPTRDTEAFF. The CDR3 region has the DNA TGCGCCAGCAGCCCTACCCGAGATACTGAAGCTTTCTTT.

This clone turned up a few times. The chain links TRBV2 to TRBJ1-3, with TRBD1 identical over 10 bases. The germline V gene has CDR1 SNHLY and CDR2 FYNNEI. J gave up 1 base and V 6 bases, and 6 bases lay outside the gene matches. The CDR3 sequence is 16 residues long. For the CDR3, the DNA is TGTGCCAGCAGGACGGACAGGGGGAAATCTGGAAACACCATATATTTT. Translating it yields CASRTDRGKSGNTIYF.

V usage is TRBV5-1 and J usage is TRBJ2-7; 10 bases map to TRBD2. Germline V CDR1 and CDR2: SGHRS, YFSETQ. The CDR3 contains 15 residues. V gave up 5 bases and J gave up 1 base; unmatched junction bases: 6. This CDR3 is CASSRNSGGSYEQYF. Here the CDR3 DNA reads TGCGCCAGCAGTCGAAATAGCGGGGGGTCCTACGAGCAGTACTTC.

The V and J genes are TRBV19 and TRBJ1-5, with 9 bases that match TRBD1. This CDR3 has 18 amino acids. Germline values: CDR1 LNHDA, CDR2 SQIVND (reference sequence). Trimming cost V 0 bases and J 7 bases; bases outside gene matches: 13. CDR3 region: CASSIDEGQGFFFQPQHF. CDR3 coding DNA: TGTGCCAGTAGTATAGATGAGGGACAGGGCTTTTTCTTCCAGCCCCAGCATTTT.

CDR3 amino acids: CASGLLRGEGVTGELFF. In DNA form, the CDR3 reads TGTGCTAGTGGTTTGCTCCGCGGGGAGGGGGTGACCGGGGAGCTGTTTTTT. The V and J genes are TRBV12-5 and TRBJ2-2, with a possible D match to TRBD2 (7 bases). V was pared by 2 bases and J by 5 bases, with 18 bases between. The germline V gene encodes CDR1 LGHNT and CDR2 FRNRAP. This CDR3 contains 17 residues.

About this clone: This sample includes further DNA sequences coding for the same CDR3. The gene calls are TRBV7-3 and TRBJ2-3; the D gene is possibly TRBD2 (6 bases). The CDR3 totals 14 residues. Trimming cost V 2 bases and J 0 bases, with 6 bases left between them. Germline loops: CDR1 SGHTA, CDR2 FQGTGA. The CDR3 here is CASSLGLSTDTQYF. For the CDR3, the DNA is TGTGCCAGCAGCTTAGGACTAAGCACAGATACGCAGTATTTT.

The CDR3 sequence: CASSRLAGTNNEQFF. CDR3 in DNA: TGTGCCAGCAGTCGACTAGCGGGAACAAACAATGAGCAGTTCTTC. This chain uses TRBV6-4 with TRBJ2-1; the match to TRBD2 covers 11 bases. After removal of 5 bases from V and 5 bases from J, the junction contained 5 bases not matched to a gene. The CDR3 extends over 15 amino acids. Germline CDR1 reads MRHNA; CDR2 reads SNTAGT.

The chain employs TRBV28 and TRBJ2-2; 12 nucleotides align to TRBD2. Trimming cost V 10 bases and J 4 bases; bases outside gene matches: 7. The V gene's germline CDR1 is MDHEN and CDR2 SYDVKM. There are 15 residues in the CDR3. The CDR3 spells CATPSGRAGTGELFF. CDR3 coding DNA: TGTGCCACCCCTAGCGGGAGGGCCGGCACCGGGGAGCTGTTTTTT.

V gene TRBV5-1 combines with J gene TRBJ2-6; maybe TRBD2 (5 bases). The germline V gene has CDR1 SGHRS and CDR2 YFSETQ. The CDR3 runs 15 residues. V was shortened by 6 bases and J by 4 bases, with 14 bases between the two germline ends. The CDR3 DNA sequence: TGCGCCAGCACCAACGGGGTTGCAGGGGCCAACGTCCTGACTTTC. Translation: CASTNGVAGANVLTF.

This clone appeared a few times. The gene calls are TRBV2 and TRBJ2-2; D remains ambiguous. V lost 3 bases to trimming and J lost 0 bases, with 11 bases between them. The V gene's germline CDR1 is SNHLY and CDR2 FYNNEI. This CDR3 comprises 16 residues. The CDR3 here is CASSEVIVPNTGELFF. DNA for the CDR3: TGTGCCAGCAGTGAGGTGATAGTCCCGAACACCGGGGAGCTGTTTTTT.

The chain joins TRBV5-8 to TRBJ1-6; D is possibly TRBD1 (5 bases). The CDR3 extends over 14 amino acids. Trimming shortened V by 2 bases and J by 10 bases, and 13 bases separated the two germline ends. Per the germline V gene, CDR1 is SGHTS and CDR2 is YDEGEE. The CDR3 protein is CASSFPGSNSPLHF. CDR3 coding DNA: TGTGCCAGCAGCTTCCCAGGGTCGAACTCACCCCTCCACTTT.

The genes are TRBV10-3 and TRBJ2-3, with D uncertain. This CDR3 comprises 13 residues. Trimming took 10 bases from V and 2 from J, leaving 13 bases between them. The V gene's germline CDR1 is ENHRY and CDR2 SYGVKD. The CDR3 is CATKAGVTDTQYF. The CDR3 coding sequence is TGTGCCACCAAAGCTGGAGTCACAGATACGCAGTATTTT.

The rearrangement uses TRBV7-9 and TRBJ1-1; possibly TRBD1 for D (5 bases). The germline V gene has CDR1 SEHNR and CDR2 FQNEAQ (reference sequence). V lost 7 bases, J lost 5 bases, and 17 bases lay in between. This CDR3 has 14 amino acids. CDR3 sequence reads: CASTITQGSTEAFF. For the CDR3, the DNA is TGTGCCAGCACCATCACCCAGGGTTCTACTGAAGCTTTCTTT. Full variable domain (remainder filled in from reference TRBV7-9 and TRBJ1-1): DTGVSQNPRHKITKRGQNVTFRCDPISEHNRLYWYRQTLGQGPEFLTYFQNEAQLEKSRLLSDRFSAERPKGSFSTLEIQRTEQGDSAMYLCASTITQGSTEAFFGQGTRLTVV.

The chain joins TRBV11-3 to TRBJ2-1; tentatively, D is TRBD1 (5 bases). Germline CDR1 and CDR2: SGHNT and YENEEA. V was shortened by 5 bases and J by 4 bases, with 12 bases between the two germline ends. The CDR3 totals 14 residues. The CDR3, as DNA: TGTGCCAGCAGCCAGGACACCCTGTACAATGAGCAGTTCTTC. Translation: CASSQDTLYNEQFF.

This clone was counted only a few times. The chain joins TRBV27 to TRBJ1-5; a possible D gene is TRBD1 (5 bases). Germline CDR1 reads MNHEY; CDR2 reads SMNVEV (reference sequence). CDR3 length: 14 residues. V was cut by 6 bases and J by 2 bases, with 11 bases left in between. The CDR3 protein is CASRTGGRNQPQHF. The CDR3 bases are TGTGCCAGCAGAACCGGGGGTCGCAATCAGCCCCAGCATTTT.

This sequence joins TRBV28 and TRBJ2-1; D might be TRBD2 (8 bases). Trimming shortened V by 7 bases and J by 0 bases, and 16 bases separated the two germline ends. The CDR3 consists of 16 residues. CDR1 is MDHEN, CDR2 SYDVKM, per germline. The CDR3 reads CASMPGGTVSYNEQFF. The CDR3 DNA reads as TGTGCCAGCATGCCGGGGGGGACAGTCTCCTACAATGAGCAGTTCTTC.

The rearrangement joins TRBV7-3 to TRBJ2-2, with TRBD1 identical over 7 bases. Germline loops: CDR1 SGHTA, CDR2 FQGTGA. V trimming: 4 bases; J trimming: 2 bases; junction bases outside the gene matches: 7. The CDR3 totals 16 residues. The CDR3 loop is CASSSRQGTNTGELFF. The DNA for the CDR3 is TGTGCCAGCAGCTCGCGACAGGGAACTAACACCGGGGAGCTGTTTTTT.

This clone was seen only once. The CDR3 is CASMVWQGAEKLFF. For the CDR3, the DNA is TGTGCCAGCATGGTCTGGCAGGGGGCCGAAAAACTGTTTTTT. The rearrangement joins TRBV28 to TRBJ1-4; 8 bases map to TRBD1. Germline V lookup: CDR1 MDHEN, CDR2 SYDVKM. The CDR3 runs to 14 residues. The V segment lost 7 bases and the J segment 8 bases; nucleotides outside the gene matches: 9.

This clone occurred once. The J gene is TRBJ2-7, the V gene TRBV19; TRBD2 aligns across 10 bases. From germline, CDR1 is LNHDA and CDR2 SQIVND (reference sequence). V lost 8 bases to trimming and J lost 1 base; unmatched junction nucleotides: 5. This CDR3 region has 14 residues. The CDR3 here is CASAPGLASYEQYF. CDR3 bases: TGTGCCAGTGCCCCGGGACTAGCGTCCTACGAGCAGTACTTC.

The V call is TRBV9, the J call TRBJ2-5; 9 bases are a match to TRBD1. Germline CDR1 is SGDLS and CDR2 is YYNGEE. The CDR3 extends over 15 amino acids. V lost 7 bases to trimming and J lost 5 bases; unmatched junction nucleotides: 12. The CDR3 sequence: CASPGDREGVETQYF. The CDR3 nucleotides read TGTGCCAGCCCTGGGGACAGGGAAGGGGTGGAGACCCAGTACTTC.

The chain has TRBV7-9 and TRBJ1-2; TRBD1 aligns across 8 bases. The V gene end was trimmed by 4 bases and the J gene end by 2 bases; junction bases not matched to a gene: 3. The CDR3 is made up of 14 amino acids. Germline CDR1 and CDR2: SEHNR and FQNEAQ (reference sequence). CDR3 amino acids: CASSSDRENYGYTF. In nucleotides, the CDR3 is TGTGCCAGCAGCTCGGACAGGGAGAACTATGGCTACACCTTC. The variable domain in full, completed from reference TRBV7-9 and TRBJ1-2, reads DTGVSQNPRHKITKRGQNVTFRCDPISEHNRLYWYRQTLGQGPEFLTYFQNEAQLEKSRLLSDRFSAERPKGSFSTLEIQRTEQGDSAMYLCASSSDRENYGYTFGSGTRLTVV.